The clone carrying this T cell receptor beta chain was seen many times. The antigen remains unidentified. CDR1 and CDR2 (germline): SGHTA, FQGNSA. CDR3 length equals 17 residues. V gave up 5 bases and J gave up 6 bases, with 23 bases separating them. A single record per CDR3 protein comes from TCRdb applying MiXCR to the 5' RACE reads. The table has over 200,000 distinct CDR3 sequences, approximately 6.7% seen once. The sample belongs to a study of T cells after yellow fever vaccination. Regarding the study as a whole: Though it reached lower strength, the secondary response hit its peak faster, day 5 versus 15.

The sample in question was CD4+ T cells sorted from PBMCs, obtained on the day of the yellow fever booster vaccination. The sequence derives from a man aged 25-45 years who received the YFV17D yellow fever vaccine. The genes are TRBV7-2 and TRBJ1-5; D not resolved. The chain's CDR3 is CASSPTPSSSPFQPQHF. CDR3 nucleotide sequence: TGTGCCAGCAGCCCAACCCCGTCCTCGAGCCCGTTTCAGCCCCAGCATTTT.